The entry below describes one TCR beta chain. The antigen remains unidentified. With 2 bases clipped from V and 7 bases from J, the junction kept 4 bases outside the gene matches. This CDR3 comprises 16 residues. Germline loops: CDR1 MNHEY, CDR2 SVGAGI. Library construction for TCR beta used iRepertoire HTBI primers and Arm-PCR of CDR3 regions. In the original workflow: Throughout the samples, researchers identified 50 to 75 TRBV and approximately 14 TRBJ segments. Using its own MiXCR run on the multiplex PCR reads, TCRdb lists one record per CDR3 protein. These V and J calls rely on TCRdb rather than the paper's analysis. The sample consists of under 450,000 distinct CDR3 sequences, less than 25% of them appearing once. These data come from a study of regulatory T cells in long-lasting Graves disease. The study, taken as a whole, reports: Persistent disease preferred TRBV28, TRBJ1-2 and TRBJ2-5; new disease, TRBV20-1 and TRBJ2-1.

Stated time point: persistent/refractory GD, antithyroid drugs over 5 years with positive TRAb. Scientists built the TCR library using RNA that was extracted from PBMCs. About 9.2 milliliters of peripheral blood were taken and placed in EDTA tubes. This chain joins TRBV6-5 and TRBJ2-2; TRBD2 matches at 13 bases. The sequences come from peripheral blood mononuclear cells (PBMCs), collected when the disease was refractory, from a patient treated with antithyroid drugs. The sequence derives from a female donor with Graves disease. The CDR3 reads CASSYGLAGAIGELFF. For the CDR3, the DNA is TGTGCCAGCAGTTACGGACTAGCGGGAGCCATCGGGGAGCTGTTTTTT.